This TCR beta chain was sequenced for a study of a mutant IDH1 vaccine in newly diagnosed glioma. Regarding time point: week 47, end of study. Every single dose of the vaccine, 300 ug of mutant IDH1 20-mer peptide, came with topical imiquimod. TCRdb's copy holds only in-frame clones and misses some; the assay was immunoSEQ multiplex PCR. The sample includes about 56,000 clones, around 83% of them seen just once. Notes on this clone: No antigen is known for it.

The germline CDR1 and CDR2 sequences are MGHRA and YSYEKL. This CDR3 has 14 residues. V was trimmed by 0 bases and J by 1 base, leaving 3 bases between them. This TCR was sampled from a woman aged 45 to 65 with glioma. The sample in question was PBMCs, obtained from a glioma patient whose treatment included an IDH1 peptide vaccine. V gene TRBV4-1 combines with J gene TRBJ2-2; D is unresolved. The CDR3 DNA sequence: TGCGCCAGCAGCCAAGATAGGAACACCGGGGAGCTGTTTTTT. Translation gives CASSQDRNTGELFF.